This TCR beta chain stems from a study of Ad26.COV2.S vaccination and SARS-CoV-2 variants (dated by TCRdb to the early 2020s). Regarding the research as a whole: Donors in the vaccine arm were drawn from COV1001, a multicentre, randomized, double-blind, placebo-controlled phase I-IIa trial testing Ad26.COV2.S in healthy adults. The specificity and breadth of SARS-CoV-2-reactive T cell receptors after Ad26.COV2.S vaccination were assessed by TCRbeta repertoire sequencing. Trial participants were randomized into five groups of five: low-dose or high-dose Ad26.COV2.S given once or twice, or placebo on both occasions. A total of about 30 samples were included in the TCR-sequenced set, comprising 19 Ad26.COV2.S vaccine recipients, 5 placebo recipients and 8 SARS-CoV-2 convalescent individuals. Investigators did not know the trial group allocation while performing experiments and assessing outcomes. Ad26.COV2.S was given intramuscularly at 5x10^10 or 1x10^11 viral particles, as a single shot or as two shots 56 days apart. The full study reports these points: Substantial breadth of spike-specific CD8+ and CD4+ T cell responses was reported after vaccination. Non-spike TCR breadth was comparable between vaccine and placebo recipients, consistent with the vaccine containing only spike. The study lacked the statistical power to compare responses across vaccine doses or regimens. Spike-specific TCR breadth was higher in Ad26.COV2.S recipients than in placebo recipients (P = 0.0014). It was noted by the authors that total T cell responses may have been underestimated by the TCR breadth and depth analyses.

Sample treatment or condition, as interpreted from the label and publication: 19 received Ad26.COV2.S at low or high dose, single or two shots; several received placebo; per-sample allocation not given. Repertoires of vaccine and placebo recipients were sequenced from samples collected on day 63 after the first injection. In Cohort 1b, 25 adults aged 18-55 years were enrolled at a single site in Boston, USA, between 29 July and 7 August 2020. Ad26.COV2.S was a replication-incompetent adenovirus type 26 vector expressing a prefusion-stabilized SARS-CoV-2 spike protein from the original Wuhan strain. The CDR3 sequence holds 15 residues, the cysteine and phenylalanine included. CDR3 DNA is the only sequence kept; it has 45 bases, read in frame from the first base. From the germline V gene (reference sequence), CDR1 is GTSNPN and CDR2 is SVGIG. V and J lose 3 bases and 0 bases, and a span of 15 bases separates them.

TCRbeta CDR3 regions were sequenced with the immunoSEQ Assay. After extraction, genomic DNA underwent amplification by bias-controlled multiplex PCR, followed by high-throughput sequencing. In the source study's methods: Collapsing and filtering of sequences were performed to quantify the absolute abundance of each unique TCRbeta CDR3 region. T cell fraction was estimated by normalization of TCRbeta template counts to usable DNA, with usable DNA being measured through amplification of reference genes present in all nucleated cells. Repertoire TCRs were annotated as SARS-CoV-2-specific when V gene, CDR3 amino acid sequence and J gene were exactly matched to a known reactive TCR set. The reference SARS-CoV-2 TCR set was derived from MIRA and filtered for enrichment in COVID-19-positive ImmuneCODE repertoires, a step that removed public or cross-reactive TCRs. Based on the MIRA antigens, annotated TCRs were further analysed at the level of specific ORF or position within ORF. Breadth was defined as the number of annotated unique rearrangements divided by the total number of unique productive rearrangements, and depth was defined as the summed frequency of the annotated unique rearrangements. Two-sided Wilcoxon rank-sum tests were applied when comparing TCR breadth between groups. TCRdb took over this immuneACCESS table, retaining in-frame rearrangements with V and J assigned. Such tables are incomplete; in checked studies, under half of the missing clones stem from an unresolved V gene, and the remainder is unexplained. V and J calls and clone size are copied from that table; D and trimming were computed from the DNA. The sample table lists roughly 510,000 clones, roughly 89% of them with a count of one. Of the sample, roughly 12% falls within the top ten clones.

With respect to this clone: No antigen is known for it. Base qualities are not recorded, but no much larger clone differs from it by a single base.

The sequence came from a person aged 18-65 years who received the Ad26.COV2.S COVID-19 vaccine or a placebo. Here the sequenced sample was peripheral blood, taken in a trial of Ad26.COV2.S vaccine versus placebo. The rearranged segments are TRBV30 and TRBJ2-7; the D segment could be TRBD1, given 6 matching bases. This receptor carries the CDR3 CAWSLGGQSSYEQYF. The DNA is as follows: TGTGCCTGGAGCCTAGGGGGACAAAGCTCCTACGAGCAGTACTTC.